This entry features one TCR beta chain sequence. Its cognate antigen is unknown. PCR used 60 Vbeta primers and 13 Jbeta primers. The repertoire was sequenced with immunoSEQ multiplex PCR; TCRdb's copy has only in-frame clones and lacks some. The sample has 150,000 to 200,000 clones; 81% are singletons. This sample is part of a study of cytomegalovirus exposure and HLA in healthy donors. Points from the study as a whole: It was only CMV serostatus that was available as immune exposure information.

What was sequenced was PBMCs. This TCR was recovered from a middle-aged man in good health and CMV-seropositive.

The CDR3 coding sequence is TGTGCCAGCAGTGTCACGCGGGGCACCGGGGAGCTGTTTTTT. Its translation: CASSVTRGTGELFF. The rearrangement links TRBV6-1 to TRBJ2-2, with D possibly being TRBD2 (6 bases). The germline V gene encodes CDR1 MNHNS and CDR2 SASEGT. The CDR3 contains 14 residues. The V gene lost 4 bases and the J gene lost 4 bases, with 10 bases spanning the gap.